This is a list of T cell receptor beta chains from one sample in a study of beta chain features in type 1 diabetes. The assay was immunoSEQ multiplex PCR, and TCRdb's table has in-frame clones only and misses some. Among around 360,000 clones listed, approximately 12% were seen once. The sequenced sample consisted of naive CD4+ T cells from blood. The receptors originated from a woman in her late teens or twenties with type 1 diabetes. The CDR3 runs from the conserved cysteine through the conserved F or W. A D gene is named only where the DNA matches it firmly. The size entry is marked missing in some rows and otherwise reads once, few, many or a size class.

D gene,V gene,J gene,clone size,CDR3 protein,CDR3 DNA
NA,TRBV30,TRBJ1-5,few,CAWSGDGESGQPQHF,TGTGCCTGGAGTGGCGACGGGGAGAGCGGGCAGCCCCAGCATTTT
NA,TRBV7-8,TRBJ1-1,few,CASSLARLNTEAFF,TGTGCCAGCAGCTTAGCGCGGTTGAACACTGAAGCTTTCTTT
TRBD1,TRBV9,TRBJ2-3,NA,CASSVEADRVTDTQYF,TGTGCCAGCAGCGTAGAAGCGGACAGGGTCACAGATACGCAGTATTTT
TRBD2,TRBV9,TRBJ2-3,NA,CASSVVLAGGRDTQYF,TGTGCCAGCAGCGTAGTACTAGCGGGGGGGAGAGATACGCAGTATTTT
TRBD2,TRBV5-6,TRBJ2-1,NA,CASSLQGWRTSNEQFF,TGTGCCAGCAGCCTACAAGGTTGGCGGACTAGCAATGAGCAGTTCTTC
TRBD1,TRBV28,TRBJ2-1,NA,CASSHRTGGRNEQFF,TGTGCCAGCAGCCACCGGACAGGGGGTAGGAATGAGCAGTTCTTC
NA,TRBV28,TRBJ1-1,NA,CASSLRQLLNTEAFF,TGTGCCAGCAGTTTAAGACAGCTCCTGAACACTGAAGCTTTCTTT
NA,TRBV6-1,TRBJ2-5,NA,CASSDRDKETQYF,TGTGCCAGCAGTGACCGGGACAAGGAGACCCAGTACTTC
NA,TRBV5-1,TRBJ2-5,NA,CASSRGETQYF,TGCGCCAGCAGCCGGGGGGAGACCCAGTACTTC
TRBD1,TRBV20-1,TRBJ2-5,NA,CSVGTAETQYF,TGCAGTGTCGGGACAGCAGAGACCCAGTACTTC
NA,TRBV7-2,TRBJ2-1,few,CASSFRFSTSYNEQFF,TGTGCCAGCAGCTTCCGATTCAGTACCTCCTACAATGAGCAGTTCTTC
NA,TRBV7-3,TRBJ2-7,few,CASSLQGQSYEQYF,TGTGCCAGCAGCTTACAGGGGCAATCCTACGAGCAGTACTTC
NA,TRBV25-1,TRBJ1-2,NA,CASSTDSYGYTF,TGTGCCAGCAGCACGGACAGCTATGGCTACACCTTC
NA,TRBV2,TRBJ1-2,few,CASSAAGAGYTF,TGTGCCAGCAGTGCGGCAGGGGCTGGCTACACCTTC
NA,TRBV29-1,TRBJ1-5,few,CSVARGEGNQPQHF,TGCAGCGTTGCCCGGGGGGAAGGCAATCAGCCCCAGCATTTT
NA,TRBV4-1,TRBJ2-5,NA,CASSQNPGLQETQYF,TGCGCCAGCAGCCAAAATCCGGGACTGCAAGAGACCCAGTACTTC
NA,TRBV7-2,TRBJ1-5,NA,CASSLALQVRGQPQHF,TGTGCCAGCAGCTTAGCCTTACAGGTCCGTGGACAGCCCCAGCATTTT
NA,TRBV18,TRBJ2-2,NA,CASSPFAGHNTGELFF,TGTGCCAGCTCACCTTTCGCCGGACACAACACCGGGGAGCTGTTTTTT
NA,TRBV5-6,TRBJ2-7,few,CASSLASSYEQYF,TGTGCCAGCAGCTTGGCCAGCTCCTACGAGCAGTACTTC
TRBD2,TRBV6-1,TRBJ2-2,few,CAGRRLADGELFF,TGTGCCGGAAGAAGACTAGCGGACGGGGAGCTGTTTTTT
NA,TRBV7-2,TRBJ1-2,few,CASSPDFSIGYGYTF,TGTGCCAGCAGCCCAGACTTCAGCATAGGCTATGGCTACACCTTC
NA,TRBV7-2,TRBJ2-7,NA,CASSFQDSYEQYF,TGTGCCAGCAGCTTCCAGGACTCCTACGAGCAGTACTTC
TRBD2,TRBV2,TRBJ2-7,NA,CAGAGDYYEQYF,TGTGCCGGGGCGGGGGACTACTACGAGCAGTACTTC
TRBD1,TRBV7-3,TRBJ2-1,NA,CASSFRGGQGASEQFF,TGTGCCAGCAGCTTCCGGGGGGGACAGGGGGCGAGTGAGCAGTTCTTC
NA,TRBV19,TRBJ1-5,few,CASSNTGTTEVYAQHF,TGTGCCAGTAGCAACACCGGGACAACGGAGGTTTATGCCCAGCATTTT
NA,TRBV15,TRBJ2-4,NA,CATGTRPENIQYF,TGTGCCACCGGGACTCGCCCCGAAAACATTCAGTACTTC
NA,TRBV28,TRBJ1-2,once,CASSRTAYGYTF,TGTGCCAGCAGCAGGACAGCCTATGGCTACACCTTC
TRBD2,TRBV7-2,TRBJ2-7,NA,CASGMAGVYEQYF,TGTGCCAGCGGCATGGCGGGGGTCTACGAGCAGTACTTC
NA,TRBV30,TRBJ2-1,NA,CAWEKGEVKQFF,TGTGCCTGGGAGAAGGGAGAGGTCAAGCAGTTCTTC
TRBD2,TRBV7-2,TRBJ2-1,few,CASSRTSGSSYNEQFF,TGTGCCAGCAGCCGGACTAGCGGGAGCTCCTACAATGAGCAGTTCTTC
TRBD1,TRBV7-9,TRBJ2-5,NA,CASQPGQGAETQYF,TGTGCCAGCCAGCCGGGACAGGGGGCTGAGACCCAGTACTTC
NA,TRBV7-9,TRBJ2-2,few,CASSNQGGSSTGELFF,TGTGCCAGCAGCAATCAGGGCGGTTCAAGCACCGGGGAGCTGTTTTTT
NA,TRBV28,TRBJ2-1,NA,CASSLDSAEQFF,TGTGCCAGCAGCCTCGACAGTGCTGAGCAGTTCTTC
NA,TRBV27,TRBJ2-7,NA,CASSLMPAAYEQYF,TGTGCCAGCAGTTTAATGCCCGCAGCCTACGAGCAGTACTTC
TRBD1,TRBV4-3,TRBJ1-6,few,CASSQDGGQSSPLHF,TGCGCCAGCAGCCAAGATGGGGGACAGAGCTCACCCCTCCACTTT
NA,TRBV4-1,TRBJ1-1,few,CASSQVGARTEAFF,TGCGCCAGCAGCCAAGTGGGGGCTCGTACTGAAGCTTTCTTT
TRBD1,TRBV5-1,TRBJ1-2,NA,CASRQGNYGYTF,TGCGCCAGCAGACAGGGGAACTATGGCTACACCTTC
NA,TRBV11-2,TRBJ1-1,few,CASSLMLESSEAFF,TGTGCCAGCAGCTTGATGCTCGAGAGCTCTGAAGCTTTCTTT
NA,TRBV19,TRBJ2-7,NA,CASTKQGAGSYEQYF,TGTGCCAGTACTAAACAGGGAGCAGGGTCCTACGAGCAGTACTTC
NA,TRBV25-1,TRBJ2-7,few,CASSDRPVGYEQYF,TGTGCCAGCAGTGACAGGCCGGTTGGCTACGAGCAGTACTTC
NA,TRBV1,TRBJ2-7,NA,CTSSPRDSDLWEQYF,TGCACCAGCAGCCCCCGGGACTCCGATCTTTGGGAGCAGTACTTC
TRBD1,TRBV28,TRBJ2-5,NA,CASSPDREETQYF,TGTGCCAGCAGTCCGGACAGGGAAGAGACCCAGTACTTC
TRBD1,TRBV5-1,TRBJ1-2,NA,CASSLDEGARYGYTF,TGCGCCAGCAGCTTGGATGAGGGGGCGCGCTATGGCTACACCTTC
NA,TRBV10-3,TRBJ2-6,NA,CAIRTDFTGANVLTF,TGTGCCATCAGGACAGATTTCACCGGGGCCAACGTCCTGACTTTC
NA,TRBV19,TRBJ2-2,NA,CASRPRTGGGTGELFF,TGTGCCAGTAGACCGCGGACGGGGGGCGGCACCGGGGAGCTGTTTTTT
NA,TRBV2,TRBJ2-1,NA,CASSEAAQTYNEQFF,TGTGCCAGCAGTGAAGCGGCCCAGACCTACAATGAGCAGTTCTTC
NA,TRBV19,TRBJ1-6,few,CASSGGAYNSPLHF,TGTGCCAGTAGTGGCGGGGCCTATAATTCACCCCTCCACTTT
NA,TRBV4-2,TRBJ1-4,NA,CASSQGGGRGGKLFF,TGTGCCAGCAGCCAAGGGGGCGGGCGCGGGGGAAAACTGTTTTTT
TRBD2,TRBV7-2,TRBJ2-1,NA,CASSSLGGRAYNEQFF,TGTGCCAGCAGCTCATTGGGGGGGAGGGCCTACAATGAGCAGTTCTTC